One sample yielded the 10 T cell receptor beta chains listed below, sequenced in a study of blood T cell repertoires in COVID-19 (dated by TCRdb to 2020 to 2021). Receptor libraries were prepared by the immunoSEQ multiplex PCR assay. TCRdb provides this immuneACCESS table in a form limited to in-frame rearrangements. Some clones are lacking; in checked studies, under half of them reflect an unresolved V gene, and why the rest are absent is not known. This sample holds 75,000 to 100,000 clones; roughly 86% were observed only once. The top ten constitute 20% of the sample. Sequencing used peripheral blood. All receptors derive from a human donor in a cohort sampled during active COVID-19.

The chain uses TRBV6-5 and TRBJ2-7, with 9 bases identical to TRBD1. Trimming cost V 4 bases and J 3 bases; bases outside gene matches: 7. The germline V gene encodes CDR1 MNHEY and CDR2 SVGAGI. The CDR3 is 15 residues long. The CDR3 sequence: CASSSTGTGNYEQYF. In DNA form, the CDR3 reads TGTGCCAGCAGTTCAACCGGGACAGGGAACTACGAGCAGTACTTC.

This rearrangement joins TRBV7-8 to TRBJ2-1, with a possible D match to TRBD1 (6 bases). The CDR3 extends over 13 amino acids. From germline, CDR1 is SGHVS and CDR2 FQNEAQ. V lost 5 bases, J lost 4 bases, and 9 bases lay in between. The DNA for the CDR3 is TGTGCCAGCAGCCGAGGACAGTACAATGAGCAGTTCTTC. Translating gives CASSRGQYNEQFF.

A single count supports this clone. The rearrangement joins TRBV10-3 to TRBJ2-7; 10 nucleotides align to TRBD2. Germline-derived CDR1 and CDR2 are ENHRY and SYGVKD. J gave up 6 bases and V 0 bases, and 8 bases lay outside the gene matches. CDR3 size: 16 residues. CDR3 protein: CAISESASGSLVEQYF. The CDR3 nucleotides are TGTGCCATCAGTGAGTCGGCTAGCGGGAGTCTAGTCGAGCAGTACTTC.

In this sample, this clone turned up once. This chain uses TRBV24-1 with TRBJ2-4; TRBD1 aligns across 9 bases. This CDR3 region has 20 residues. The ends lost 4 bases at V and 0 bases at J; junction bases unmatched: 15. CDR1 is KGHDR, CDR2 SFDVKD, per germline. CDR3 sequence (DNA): TGTGCCACCAGTGACCCACCCGGGACAGGGACAACCGTAGCCAAAAACATTCAGTACTTC. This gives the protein CATSDPPGTGTTVAKNIQYF.

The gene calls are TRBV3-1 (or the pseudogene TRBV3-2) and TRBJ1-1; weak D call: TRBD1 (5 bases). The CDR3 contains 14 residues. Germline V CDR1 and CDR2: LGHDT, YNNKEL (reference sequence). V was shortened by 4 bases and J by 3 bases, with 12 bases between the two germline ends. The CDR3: CASSLLDRDTEAFF. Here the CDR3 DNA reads TGTGCCAGCAGCCTTCTTGACAGAGACACTGAAGCTTTCTTT.

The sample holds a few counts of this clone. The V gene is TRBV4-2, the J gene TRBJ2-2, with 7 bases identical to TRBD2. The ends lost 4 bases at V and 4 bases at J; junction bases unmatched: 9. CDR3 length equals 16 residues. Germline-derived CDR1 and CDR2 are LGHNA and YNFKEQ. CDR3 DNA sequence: TGTGCCAGCAGCCCCTCCCGCGGGGGATCCACCGGGGAGCTGTTTTTT. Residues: CASSPSRGGSTGELFF.

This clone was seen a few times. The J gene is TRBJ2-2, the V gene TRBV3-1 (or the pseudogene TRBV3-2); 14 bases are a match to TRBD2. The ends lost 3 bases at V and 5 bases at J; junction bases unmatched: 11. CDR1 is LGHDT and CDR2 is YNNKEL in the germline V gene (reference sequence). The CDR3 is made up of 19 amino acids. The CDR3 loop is CASSHFGTSGSAGTGELFF. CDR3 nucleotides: TGTGCCAGCAGCCATTTCGGGACTAGCGGGAGTGCAGGTACCGGGGAGCTGTTTTTT.

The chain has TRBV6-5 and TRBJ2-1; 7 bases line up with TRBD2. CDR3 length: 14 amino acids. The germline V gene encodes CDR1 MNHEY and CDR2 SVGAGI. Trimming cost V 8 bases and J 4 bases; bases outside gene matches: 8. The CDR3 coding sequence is TGTGCCAGCTCGGGCGGGAGTCTATACAATGAGCAGTTCTTC. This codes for CASSGGSLYNEQFF.

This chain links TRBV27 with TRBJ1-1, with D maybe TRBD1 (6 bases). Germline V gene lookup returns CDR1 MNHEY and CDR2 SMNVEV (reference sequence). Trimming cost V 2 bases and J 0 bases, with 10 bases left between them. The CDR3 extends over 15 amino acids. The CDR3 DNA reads TGTGCCAGCAGTTTAGGGGGCAGAATGAACACTGAAGCTTTCTTT. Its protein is CASSLGGRMNTEAFF.

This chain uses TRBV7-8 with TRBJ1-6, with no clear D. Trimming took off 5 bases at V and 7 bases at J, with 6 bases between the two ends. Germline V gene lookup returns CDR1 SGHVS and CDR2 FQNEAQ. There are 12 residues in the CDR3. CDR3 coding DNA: TGTGCCAGCAGCGTTCCAAATTCACCCCTCCACTTT. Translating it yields CASSVPNSPLHF.